These 26 T cell receptor beta chains were sequenced from one sample in a study of blood T cell repertoires in COVID-19. TCRdb's table, derived via immunoSEQ multiplex PCR, lists solely in-frame clones and lacks some. Among under 150,000 clones listed, roughly 83% were seen once. Material for sequencing was peripheral blood. These receptors all come from a woman older than 75 with acute or convalescent COVID-19.

V is TRBV5-6 and J is TRBJ2-7, with TRBD1 matching 11 bases. Germline assignment: CDR1 SGHDT and CDR2 YYEEEE. The V and J ends lost 4 bases and 3 bases, in that order; junction bases with no gene match: 6. CDR3 length: 15 amino acids. Written as DNA, the CDR3 is TGTGCCAGCAGCATGATCGGGACAGGGGGCTACGAGCAGTACTTC. Translation: CASSMIGTGGYEQYF.

The J gene is TRBJ2-3, the V gene TRBV7-2; 7 bases fit TRBD2. Germline trimming cut 5 bases from V and 2 bases from J; bases unmatched to any gene: 10. There are 16 residues in the CDR3. CDR1 is SGHTA, CDR2 FQGNSA, per germline. In DNA, the CDR3 is TGTGCCAGCAGCCTCCAAACTAGCGTAAACACAGATACGCAGTATTTT. It encodes CASSLQTSVNTDTQYF.

The count of this clone is one. The chain carries TRBV11-2 and TRBJ2-2, with D tentatively TRBD1 (5 bases). Trimming stripped 2 bases from V and 4 bases from J, with 17 bases between. The CDR3 spans 17 residues. CDR1 is SGHAT and CDR2 is FQNNGV in the germline V gene. CDR3 in amino acids: CASSLRLVQVATGELFF. The DNA for the CDR3 is TGTGCCAGCAGCTTAAGACTGGTACAGGTCGCCACCGGGGAGCTGTTTTTT.

This clone turned up a few times. The chain has TRBV21-1 and TRBJ1-5. TRBV21-1 is reported as a pseudogene. The CDR3 covers 18 residues. CDR3 DNA sequence: TGTGCCAGCAGCAAACAAATGAGGGCGGAGTTGGTGTGTCAGCCCCAGCATTTT. Translation gives CASSKQMRAELVCQPQHF.

This clone occurred a few times. V usage is TRBV11-2 and J usage is TRBJ2-1; TRBD1 might be the D (5 bases). Germline values: CDR1 SGHAT, CDR2 FQNNGV. The CDR3 covers 15 residues. Trimming took 0 bases from V and 5 from J, leaving 11 bases between them. The CDR3 loop reads CASSLETGENNEQFF. CDR3 nucleotides: TGTGCCAGCAGCTTAGAAACAGGTGAAAACAATGAGCAGTTCTTC.

This clone was detected once. The rearrangement uses TRBV6-2 or TRBV6-3 and TRBJ1-1; possibly TRBD1 for D (6 bases). Germline CDR1 and CDR2: MNHEY and SVGEGT. With 0 bases removed from V and 6 bases from J, the gap between germline ends came to 14 bases. CDR3 size: 15 residues. In DNA, the CDR3 is TGTGCCAGCAGTTACTCGGCCAGGGGACACCCTGAAGCTTTCTTT. Translating gives CASSYSARGHPEAFF.

This rearrangement joins TRBV2 to TRBJ2-1; D perhaps matches TRBD1 (6 bases). Between the trimmed V and J ends, which lost 6 bases and 5 bases, there was a span of 11 bases. CDR1 is SNHLY, CDR2 FYNNEI, per germline. The CDR3 covers 13 residues. The CDR3 DNA sequence: TGTGCCAGCAGGTCGGACAGTAACAATGAGCAGTTCTTC. This encodes CASRSDSNNEQFF.

The V gene is TRBV30, the J gene TRBJ1-2, with 7 bases that match TRBD1. The CDR3 consists of 15 residues. V was pared by 0 bases and J by 8 bases, with 12 bases of the junction left unmatched. The germline V gene has CDR1 GTSNPN and CDR2 SVGIG (reference sequence). DNA for the CDR3: TGTGCCTGGAGTGTACAACAGGGGAGTATCTTGGGCTACACCTTC. This translates into CAWSVQQGSILGYTF.

The chain carries TRBV24-1 and TRBJ1-2; 7 positions match TRBD1. Trimming took 7 bases from V and 5 from J; bases not matched to a gene: 6. Germline assignment: CDR1 KGHDR and CDR2 SFDVKD. The CDR3 consists of 13 residues. The chain's CDR3 is CATSWGQSYGYTF. For the CDR3, the DNA is TGTGCCACCAGCTGGGGACAGTCGTATGGCTACACCTTC.

This sequence joins TRBV6-2 or TRBV6-3 and TRBJ2-1, with 10 positions matching TRBD1. The J segment lost 6 bases and the V segment lost 2 bases, leaving 7 bases of the junction unmatched. The CDR3 is 16 amino acids. In germline, CDR1 is MNHEY, CDR2 SVGEGT. The CDR3: CASSYVGQGSGNEQFF. In nucleotides, the CDR3 is TGTGCCAGCAGTTACGTGGGACAGGGGTCCGGCAATGAGCAGTTCTTC.

The chain recombines TRBV3-1 (or the pseudogene TRBV3-2) with TRBJ1-2; D gene unclear. Germline lookup yields CDR1 LGHDT and CDR2 YNNKEL (reference sequence). V lost 1 base, J lost 4 bases, and 10 bases lay in between. CDR3 size: 14 residues. CDR3 nucleotides: TGTGCCAGCAGCCAAGGTTTCAAATTCTATGGCTACACCTTC. This sequence encodes CASSQGFKFYGYTF.

V and J are TRBV7-6 and TRBJ2-5; 10 nucleotides line up with TRBD2. The trim removed 4 bases at V and 3 bases at J, leaving 5 bases unmatched. CDR1 is SGHVS, CDR2 FNYEAQ, per germline. This CDR3 region has 15 residues. Written as DNA, the CDR3 is TGTGCCAGCAGCTCCTTTCTAGCGGGAGAAGAGACCCAGTACTTC. Its translation is CASSSFLAGEETQYF.

CDR3 coding DNA: TGTGCCAGCAGTGAAGAGGGGGTATGGAGTGGCTACACCTTC. Translating it yields CASSEEGVWSGYTF. This rearrangement joins TRBV6-1 to TRBJ1-2; maybe TRBD1 (6 bases). Deletions cut 1 base from V and 7 bases from J, with 13 bases between. The germline V gene has CDR1 MNHNS and CDR2 SASEGT. This CDR3 is 14 amino acids long.

This clone is a singleton in its sample. The chain couples TRBV5-4 to TRBJ1-3, with TRBD1 matching 7 bases. Losses at the gene ends were 3 bases for V and 2 bases for J; bases not matched to a gene: 5. The CDR3 has 15 residues. CDR1 SGHNT and CDR2 YYREEE come from the germline V gene (reference sequence). The CDR3 loop reads CASSSWTGTGNTIYF. Written as DNA, the CDR3 is TGTGCCAGCAGCTCATGGACAGGAACTGGAAACACCATATATTTT.

This rearrangement joins TRBV5-4 to TRBJ1-1; D may be TRBD1 (6 bases). Germline loops: CDR1 SGHNT, CDR2 YYREEE (reference sequence). V lost 3 bases, J lost 5 bases, and 20 bases lay in between. This CDR3 contains 16 residues. In DNA form, the CDR3 reads TGTGCCAGCAGCTATCCTCCACAGGGCCCGAGGACTGAAGCTTTCTTT. This gives the protein CASSYPPQGPRTEAFF.

The chain is built from TRBV5-1 and TRBJ1-1, with TRBD1 as a possible D gene (6 bases). The ends were cut back, 3 bases at V and 0 bases at J, with 12 bases in the middle. Germline values: CDR1 SGHRS, CDR2 YFSETQ. This CDR3 has 15 amino acids. The CDR3: CASSSNTGMNTEAFF. In DNA, the CDR3 is TGCGCCAGCAGCTCAAACACAGGGATGAACACTGAAGCTTTCTTT.

V usage is TRBV24-1 and J usage is TRBJ1-2, with a tentative D call TRBD1 (5 bases). The CDR3 is made up of 11 amino acids. Germline CDR1 and CDR2: KGHDR and SFDVKD. With 6 bases removed from V and 5 bases from J, the gap between germline ends came to 6 bases. CDR3 region: CATSSGYGYTF. Written as DNA, the CDR3 is TGTGCCACCAGTTCAGGGTATGGCTACACCTTC.

The genes are TRBV11-3 and TRBJ2-2; 7 bases are a match to TRBD1. V dropped 5 bases and J dropped 0; count of bases not matched to a gene: 3. Germline assignment: CDR1 SGHNT and CDR2 YENEEA. This CDR3 comprises 15 residues. The CDR3 loop reads CASSVGTANTGELFF. The CDR3 DNA is TGTGCCAGCAGCGTTGGGACAGCGAACACCGGGGAGCTGTTTTTT.

The chain combines TRBV5-5 with TRBJ2-1; TRBD1 agrees at 10 bases. CDR1 is SGHKS and CDR2 is YYEKEE in the germline V gene (reference sequence). The ends lost 5 bases at V and 6 bases at J; junction bases unmatched: 14. The CDR3 length is 17 residues. The CDR3 region is CASRRQGANPLGNEQFF. In DNA form, the CDR3 reads TGTGCCAGCAGGCGACAGGGGGCTAACCCCCTCGGCAATGAGCAGTTCTTC.

There are a few counts of this clone. The rearrangement links TRBV18 to TRBJ2-6, with D possibly being TRBD1 (6 bases). Germline-derived CDR1 and CDR2 are KGHSH and LQKENI. Trimming shortened V by 5 bases and J by 0 bases, and 11 bases separated the two germline ends. CDR3 size: 16 residues. The CDR3 is CASSLQGNSGANVLTF. Written as DNA, the CDR3 is TGTGCCAGCTCATTACAGGGTAACTCTGGGGCCAACGTCCTGACTTTC.

The chain joins TRBV19 to TRBJ1-5; perhaps TRBD1 as D (6 bases). With 6 bases removed from V and 3 bases from J, the gap between germline ends came to 12 bases. The CDR3 is 14 amino acids. Per the germline V gene, CDR1 is LNHDA and CDR2 is SQIVND (reference sequence). This CDR3 is CASSVGQFNQPQHF. CDR3 coding DNA: TGTGCCAGTAGCGTTGGACAGTTCAATCAGCCCCAGCATTTT.

The chain carries TRBV6-5 and TRBJ1-5; 7 bases match TRBD1. Trimming at V came to 6 bases and at J to 7 bases, leaving 6 bases not matched to a gene. Germline CDR1 and CDR2: MNHEY and SVGAGI. The CDR3 sequence is 13 residues long. CDR3 amino acids: CASRDRVNQPQHF. CDR3 coding DNA: TGTGCCAGCAGAGACAGGGTGAACCAGCCCCAGCATTTT.

This clone was detected once. Germline is not matched at one junction end, which may reflect a read error. The chain combines TRBV30 with TRBJ1-2; 10 positions match TRBD1. The CDR3 extends over 13 amino acids. Germline V CDR1 and CDR2: GTSNPN, SVGIG (reference sequence). The CDR3 protein is CAYRDRGNNGYTF. CDR3 DNA sequence: TGTGCCTACCGGGACAGGGGTAACAATGGCTACACCTTC.

V is TRBV5-8 and J is TRBJ2-1; D possibly corresponds to TRBD2 (5 bases). V gave up 3 bases and J gave up 3 bases, with 25 bases separating them. The CDR3 has 19 residues. Looked up from germline, CDR1 is SGHTS and CDR2 is YDEGEE. The CDR3 reads CASSSLPGTTGSYYNEQFF. DNA for the CDR3: TGTGCCAGCAGCTCACTTCCGGGCACCACGGGGAGCTACTACAATGAGCAGTTCTTC.

The J gene is TRBJ2-1, the V gene TRBV7-2; the match to TRBD2 covers 9 bases. Germline V gene sequence: CDR1 SGHTA, CDR2 FQGNSA. The length of the CDR3 is 14 residues. V trimming: 4 bases; J trimming: 8 bases; junction bases outside the gene matches: 6. CDR3 in amino acids: CASSSGLAFHEQFF. The CDR3 nucleotides read TGTGCCAGCAGCTCGGGACTAGCTTTCCATGAGCAGTTCTTC.

The chain is built from TRBV10-2 and TRBJ1-4; D is possibly TRBD1 (6 bases). The germline gives CDR1 WSHSY, CDR2 SAAADI. V was pared by 2 bases and J by 6 bases, with 16 bases between. CDR3 length: 16 amino acids. The CDR3 sequence is CASSETQGRRDEKLFF. CDR3 sequence (DNA): TGCGCCAGCAGTGAGACCCAGGGGCGCCGGGATGAAAAACTGTTTTTT.